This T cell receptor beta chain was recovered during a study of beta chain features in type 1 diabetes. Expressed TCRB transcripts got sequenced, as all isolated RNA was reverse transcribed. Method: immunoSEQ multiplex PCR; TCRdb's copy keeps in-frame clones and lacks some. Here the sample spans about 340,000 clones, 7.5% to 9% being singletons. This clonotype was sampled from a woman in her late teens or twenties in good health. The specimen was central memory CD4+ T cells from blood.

DNA for the CDR3: TGTGCCAGCTCACCACCTCTTCTCCGCTCGGGGTCCTACAATGAGCAGTTCTTC. Its translation: CASSPPLLRSGSYNEQFF. The chain links TRBV18 to TRBJ2-1; D is possibly TRBD2 (5 bases). Trimming left V 0 bases short and J 1 base short, with 16 bases between. This CDR3 has 18 amino acids. Germline loops: CDR1 KGHSH, CDR2 LQKENI.